The 20 T cell receptor beta chains presented below share a single source sample, sequenced in a study of blood T cell repertoires in COVID-19. Here immunoSEQ multiplex PCR was the method, and the copy in TCRdb shows in-frame clones only, minus some. This table has roughly 250,000 clones, around 87% appearing once. The specimen sequenced was PBMCs or T cells enriched from blood (not recorded which). These receptors originate from a woman aged 45 to 65 who had recovered from COVID-19.

This chain links TRBV14 with TRBJ1-6; the D gene is possibly TRBD1 (5 bases). The CDR3 is 14 residues long. Germline CDR1 SGHDN, CDR2 FVKESK. With 8 bases removed from V and 8 bases from J, the gap between germline ends came to 16 bases. The CDR3 loop reads CASRAPSRDSPLHF. The CDR3 coding sequence is TGTGCCAGCCGCGCGCCCTCCAGGGATTCACCCCTCCACTTT.

The V gene is TRBV28, the J gene TRBJ1-2; 7 bases line up with TRBD1. Trimming took 2 bases from V and 8 from J; bases not matched to a gene: 14. This CDR3 has 16 residues. Germline V CDR1 and CDR2: MDHEN, SYDVKM. This CDR3 reads CASSLGGLGTEDGYTF. Written as DNA, the CDR3 is TGTGCCAGCAGTTTAGGGGGGTTAGGGACAGAGGACGGCTACACCTTC.

This sequence joins TRBV30 and TRBJ1-5, with D hard to call. This CDR3 contains 13 residues. Germline assignment: CDR1 GTSNPN and CDR2 SVGIG (reference sequence). The V and J ends lost 3 bases and 2 bases respectively, with 8 bases between them. The CDR3 DNA reads as TGTGCCTGGAGCGCTGGAGGCAATCAGCCCCAGCATTTT. As protein: CAWSAGGNQPQHF.

V gene TRBV9 combines with J gene TRBJ1-4; D not resolved. V gave up 4 bases and J gave up 7 bases, with 20 bases separating them. The length of the CDR3 is 16 residues. The V gene's germline CDR1 is SGDLS and CDR2 YYNGEE. CDR3 nucleotide sequence: TGTGCCAGCAGCACCGGGGTGGACTACCGGACTGAAAAACTGTTTTTT. Protein sequence: CASSTGVDYRTEKLFF. Together with reference TRBV9 and TRBJ1-4, the CDR3 gives the full variable domain: DSGVTQTPKHLITATGQRVTLRCSPRSGDLSVYWYQQSLDQGLQFLIQYYNGEERAKGNILERFSAQQFPDLHSELNLSSLELGDSALYFCASSTGVDYRTEKLFFGSGTQLSVL.

The chain couples TRBV15 to TRBJ2-2, with 13 nucleotides matching TRBD2. The length of the CDR3 is 22 residues. CDR1 LNHNV and CDR2 YYDKDF come from the germline V gene (reference sequence). V dropped 3 bases and J dropped 3; count of bases not matched to a gene: 19. The CDR3 spells CATSSLKGTSGRALYHTGELFF. The CDR3 region has the DNA TGTGCCACCAGCAGCTTGAAAGGAACTAGCGGGAGGGCCCTCTATCACACCGGGGAGCTGTTTTTT.

V and J are TRBV18 and TRBJ1-4; D not certain. Trimming took 3 bases from V and 11 from J, leaving 16 bases between them. CDR3 size: 14 residues. Germline values: CDR1 KGHSH, CDR2 LQKENI. The CDR3 sequence: CASSPAAEGEKLFF. The CDR3 DNA follows: TGTGCCAGCTCACCTGCCGCGGAAGGCGAGAAACTGTTTTTT.

CDR3 region: CASSHRTGPGYTF. For the CDR3, the DNA is TGTGCCAGCAGCCATAGGACAGGGCCTGGCTACACCTTC. The V gene is TRBV3-1 (or the pseudogene TRBV3-2), the J gene TRBJ1-2; 8 nucleotides agree with TRBD1. This CDR3 contains 13 residues. J lost 7 bases, V lost 3 bases, and 4 bases had no gene match. Germline V gene sequence: CDR1 LGHDT, CDR2 YNNKEL (reference sequence).

The chain employs TRBV4-2 and TRBJ2-2; 8 bases are shared with TRBD2. Germline V gives CDR1 LGHNA, CDR2 YNFKEQ. The CDR3 sequence is 17 residues long. Losses at the gene ends were 4 bases for V and 7 bases for J; bases not matched to a gene: 14. The CDR3 bases are TGTGCCAGCAGCCTTGAAAGCGGGAGAGGGAGTGACGGGGAGCTGTTTTTT. This encodes CASSLESGRGSDGELFF.

This clone turned up a few times. The rearrangement joins TRBV15 to TRBJ2-1, with D uncertain. The CDR3 extends over 12 amino acids. Trimming cost V 2 bases and J 9 bases, with 8 bases left between them. Germline V lookup: CDR1 LNHNV, CDR2 YYDKDF (reference sequence). CDR3 DNA sequence: TGTGCCACCAGCAGATCGCTCGGTGAGCAGTTCTTC. This translates into CATSRSLGEQFF.

This chain connects TRBV7-9 to TRBJ2-2; 7 nucleotides align to TRBD2. The CDR3 has 15 residues. Per the germline V gene, CDR1 is SEHNR and CDR2 is FQNEAQ (reference sequence). V shed 4 bases and J 3 bases; nucleotides not matched to a gene: 5. In nucleotides, the CDR3 is TGTGCCAGCAGCTCCCCCGGGGGGTACACCGGGGAGCTGTTTTTT. It codes for CASSSPGGYTGELFF.

This clone was seen a handful of times. The chain employs TRBV19 and TRBJ1-1; maybe TRBD1 (5 bases). V gave up 7 bases and J gave up 3 bases, with 15 bases separating them. The length of the CDR3 is 14 residues. Germline CDR1 is LNHDA and CDR2 is SQIVND (reference sequence). The CDR3 sequence: CASMLPGGDTEAFF. The CDR3 DNA reads as TGTGCCAGTATGCTTCCGGGGGGGGACACTGAAGCTTTCTTT. Looking up the rest from reference TRBV19 and TRBJ1-1 gives the full variable domain: DGGITQSPKYLFRKEGQNVTLSCEQNLNHDAMYWYRQDPGQGLRLIYYSQIVNDFQKGDIAEGYSVSREKKESFPLTVTSAQKNPTAFYLCASMLPGGDTEAFFGQGTRLTVV.

This clone was recorded a few times. CDR3 residues: CASSRRGAGDLRYF. In DNA, the CDR3 is TGCGCCAGCAGCCGGCGCGGGGCGGGAGACTTGAGGTATTTT. The J gene is TRBJ2-3, the V gene TRBV5-1; TRBD2 matches 7 bases. This CDR3 is built from 14 residues. The germline CDR1 and CDR2 sequences are SGHRS and YFSETQ. Trimming cost V 4 bases and J 14 bases; bases outside gene matches: 16.

In DNA form, the CDR3 reads TGTGCCAGCAGTGAACTCAGGGGGCTAGCCGGGGAGCTGTTTTTT. Protein: CASSELRGLAGELFF. The chain recombines TRBV6-1 with TRBJ2-2; 8 nucleotides match TRBD1. V shed 2 bases, J shed 6 bases, and the junction held 5 bases outside the gene matches. Germline lookup yields CDR1 MNHNS and CDR2 SASEGT. The CDR3 length is 15 residues.

The chain recombines TRBV3-1 (or the pseudogene TRBV3-2) with TRBJ2-5; TRBD1 agrees at 11 bases. The CDR3 spans 14 residues. Germline values: CDR1 LGHDT, CDR2 YNNKEL (reference sequence). The V gene end was trimmed by 4 bases and the J gene end by 5 bases; junction bases not matched to a gene: 3. In nucleotides, the CDR3 is TGTGCCAGCAGCCCCGGACAGGGGGCGGAGACCCAGTACTTC. Its protein product is CASSPGQGAETQYF.

This sequence joins TRBV5-4 and TRBJ2-7; 10 nucleotides align to TRBD2. Germline CDR1 is SGHNT and CDR2 is YYREEE (reference sequence). V shed 2 bases and J 5 bases; nucleotides not matched to a gene: 4. CDR3 length: 14 amino acids. This chain's CDR3 is CASSLAGGPDEQYF. In DNA form, the CDR3 reads TGTGCCAGCAGCTTAGCGGGAGGGCCTGACGAGCAGTACTTC.

This chain connects TRBV28 to TRBJ1-5; the match to TRBD1 covers 7 bases. V shed 8 bases and J 2 bases; nucleotides not matched to a gene: 6. Germline V CDR1 and CDR2: MDHEN, SYDVKM. This CDR3 spans 14 amino acids. CDR3 in amino acids: CASAGTGGNQPQHF. The CDR3 DNA sequence: TGTGCCAGCGCCGGTACAGGGGGCAATCAGCCCCAGCATTTT.

The V gene is TRBV3-1 (or the pseudogene TRBV3-2), the J gene TRBJ2-7; D unresolved. V lost 1 base to trimming and J lost 1 base, with 5 bases between them. In germline, CDR1 is LGHDT, CDR2 YNNKEL (reference sequence). The CDR3 covers 13 residues. The CDR3 reads CASSQATSYEQYF. The CDR3 DNA reads as TGTGCCAGCAGCCAAGCCACATCCTACGAGCAGTACTTC.

The chain joins TRBV5-1 to TRBJ2-1; TRBD2 matches at 7 bases. The CDR3 contains 15 residues. Per the germline V gene, CDR1 is SGHRS and CDR2 is YFSETQ. J gave up 2 bases and V 0 bases, and 2 bases lay outside the gene matches. CDR3 nucleotides: TGCGCCAGCAGCTTGGTGGGAGGGCCCTACAATGAGCAGTTCTTC. Translating it yields CASSLVGGPYNEQFF.

This clone was picked up one time. The chain is built from TRBV5-6 and TRBJ2-1, with D possibly matching TRBD2 (6 bases). The CDR3 extends over 15 amino acids. Trimming stripped 0 bases from V and 9 bases from J, with 16 bases between. The V gene's germline CDR1 is SGHDT and CDR2 YYEEEE. CDR3 DNA sequence: TGTGCCAGCAGCTTGGGGAGGGGCCCCTGGGGTGAGCAGTTCTTC. Its translation: CASSLGRGPWGEQFF. The full variable domain, completed using reference TRBV5-6 and TRBJ2-1, is DAGVTQSPTHLIKTRGQQVTLRCSPKSGHDTVSWYQQALGQGPQFIFQYYEEEERQRGNFPDRFSGHQFPNYSSELNVNALLLGDSALYLCASSLGRGPWGEQFFGPGTRLTVL.

V is TRBV4-1 and J is TRBJ2-7; a weak D match, TRBD1 (6 bases). The CDR3 is made up of 16 amino acids. Germline V gene sequence: CDR1 MGHRA, CDR2 YSYEKL. Trimming removed 1 base from V and 3 bases from J, with 16 bases in between. CDR3 nucleotides: TGCGCCAGCAGCCAAGGTTTAGTCGGGACACGCTACGAGCAGTACTTC. Protein product: CASSQGLVGTRYEQYF.